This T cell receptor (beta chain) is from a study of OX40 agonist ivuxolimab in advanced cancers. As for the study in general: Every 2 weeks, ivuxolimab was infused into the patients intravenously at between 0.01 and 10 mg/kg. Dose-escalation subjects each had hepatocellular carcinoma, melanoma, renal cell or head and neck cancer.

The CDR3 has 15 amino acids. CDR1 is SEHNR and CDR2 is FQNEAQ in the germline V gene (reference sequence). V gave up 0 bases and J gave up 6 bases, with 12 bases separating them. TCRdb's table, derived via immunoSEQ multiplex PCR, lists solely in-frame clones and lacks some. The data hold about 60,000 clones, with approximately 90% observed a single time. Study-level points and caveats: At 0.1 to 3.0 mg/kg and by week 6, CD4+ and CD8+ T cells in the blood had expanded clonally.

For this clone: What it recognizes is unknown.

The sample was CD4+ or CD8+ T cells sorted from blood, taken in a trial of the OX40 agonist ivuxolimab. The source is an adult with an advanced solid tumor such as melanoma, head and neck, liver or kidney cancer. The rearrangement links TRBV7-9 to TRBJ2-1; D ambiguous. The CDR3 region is CASSLAGGPANEQFF. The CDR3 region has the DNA TGTGCCAGCAGCTTAGCGGGCGGCCCGGCCAATGAGCAGTTCTTC.